Below are 6 T cell receptor beta chains sequenced from a single sample in a study of identical twins. Using its own MiXCR run on the 5' RACE reads, TCRdb lists one record per CDR3 protein. Of around 100,000 distinct CDR3 sequences in the sample, 4.5% to 6.5% were seen once. The sequencing input was memory T cells sorted from blood. Source of these receptors: a woman between 50 and 59 years old in good health.

Concerning this clonotype: A read error may explain this, as a much larger clone is one base away. Given the absence of the conserved phenylalanine or tryptophan at the CDR3 end, a read error is likely. This chain uses TRBV12-3 or TRBV12-4 with TRBJ2-3; 8 positions agree with TRBD2. This CDR3 spans 14 amino acids. After removal of 7 bases from V and 2 bases from J, the junction contained 5 bases not matched to a gene. CDR3 protein: CASTQTSATDTQYC. The CDR3 nucleotides are TGTGCCAGCACCCAGACTAGCGCCACAGATACGCAGTATTGT.

The table lists this clonotype with many counts. The chain combines TRBV5-1 with TRBJ2-5, with 7 bases aligning to TRBD1. V was pared by 0 bases and J by 2 bases, with 10 bases of the junction left unmatched. CDR1 and CDR2 (germline): SGHRS, YFSETQ. This CDR3 is built from 17 residues. CDR3 sequence: CASSLALAGGGQETQYF. In DNA, the CDR3 is TGCGCCAGCAGCTTGGCCCTGGCAGGGGGTGGACAAGAGACCCAGTACTTC.

This clonotype has ten or more counts. The chain links TRBV20-1 to TRBJ2-1; tentative D call: TRBD1 (6 bases). The CDR3 has 12 residues. Germline CDR1 reads DFQATT; CDR2 reads SNEGSKA (reference sequence). V was cut by 6 bases and J by 10 bases, with 16 bases left in between. This CDR3 is CSAQGRGDEQFF. CDR3 in DNA: TGCAGTGCCCAGGGGCGAGGAGACGAGCAGTTCTTC.

This clonotype was counted many times. The CDR3 loop reads CAWSMWTGTNTIYF. For the CDR3, the DNA is TGTGCCTGGTCCATGTGGACAGGAACAAACACCATATATTTT. The J gene is TRBJ1-3, the V gene TRBV30; 7 bases line up with TRBD1. V gave up 5 bases and J gave up 6 bases; unmatched junction bases: 10. CDR1 and CDR2 (germline): GTSNPN, SVGIG (reference sequence). This CDR3 contains 14 residues.

This clonotype was recorded at least ten times. The chain employs TRBV20-1 and TRBJ2-3; the D is unclear. This CDR3 region has 12 residues. The germline CDR1 and CDR2 sequences are DFQATT and SNEGSKA (reference sequence). Trimming shortened V by 3 bases and J by 4 bases, and 8 bases separated the two germline ends. The chain's CDR3 is CSASLVADTQYF. The CDR3 nucleotides read TGCAGTGCTAGCCTAGTAGCAGATACGCAGTATTTT.

This clonotype has more than one count but fewer than ten. A junction boundary mismatches the germline segment, possibly from a read error. The V call is TRBV12-5, the J call TRBJ2-7; 7 bases map to TRBD2. The germline V gene has CDR1 LGHNT and CDR2 FRNRAP. The CDR3 covers 14 residues. CDR3 in DNA: TGTGCTAGTGGATCCGGGACTAACTCCCACGAGCAGTACTTC. Residues: CASGSGTNSHEQYF. The full variable domain, its missing parts supplied by reference TRBV12-5 and TRBJ2-7, is DARVTQTPRHKVTEMGQEVTMRCQPILGHNTVFWYRQTMMQGLELLAYFRNRAPLDDSGMPKDRFSAEMPDATLATLKIQPSEPRDSAVYFCASGSGTNSHEQYFGPGTRLTVT.